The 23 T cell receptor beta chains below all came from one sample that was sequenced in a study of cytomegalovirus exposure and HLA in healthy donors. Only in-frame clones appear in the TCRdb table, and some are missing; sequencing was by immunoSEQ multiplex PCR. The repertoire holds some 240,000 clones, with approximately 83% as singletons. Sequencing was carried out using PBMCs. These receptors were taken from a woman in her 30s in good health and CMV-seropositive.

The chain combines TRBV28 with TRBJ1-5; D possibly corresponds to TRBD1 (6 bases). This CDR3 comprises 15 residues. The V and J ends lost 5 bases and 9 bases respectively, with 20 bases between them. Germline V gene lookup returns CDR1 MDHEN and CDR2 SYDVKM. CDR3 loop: CASSPSVGGLGPQHF. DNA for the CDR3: TGTGCCAGCAGTCCCTCGGTGGGGGGGCTCGGGCCCCAGCATTTT.

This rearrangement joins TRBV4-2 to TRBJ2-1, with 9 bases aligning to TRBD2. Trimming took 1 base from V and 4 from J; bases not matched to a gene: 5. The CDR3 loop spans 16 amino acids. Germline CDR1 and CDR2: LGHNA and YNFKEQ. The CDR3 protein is CASSQGTLAGYNEQFF. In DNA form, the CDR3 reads TGTGCCAGCAGCCAAGGGACGCTAGCGGGGTACAATGAGCAGTTCTTC.

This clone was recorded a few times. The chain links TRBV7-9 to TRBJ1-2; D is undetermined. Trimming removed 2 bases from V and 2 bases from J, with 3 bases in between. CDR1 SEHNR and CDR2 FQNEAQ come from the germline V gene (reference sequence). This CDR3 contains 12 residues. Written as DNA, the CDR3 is TGTGCCAGCAGCTTAACAAACTATGGCTACACCTTC. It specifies CASSLTNYGYTF.

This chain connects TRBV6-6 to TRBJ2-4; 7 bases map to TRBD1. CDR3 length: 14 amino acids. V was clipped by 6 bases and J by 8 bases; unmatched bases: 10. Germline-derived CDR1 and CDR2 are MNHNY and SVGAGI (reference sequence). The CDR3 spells CASRGEQGWDIQYF. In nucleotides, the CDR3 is TGTGCCAGCAGAGGAGAACAGGGGTGGGACATTCAGTACTTC.

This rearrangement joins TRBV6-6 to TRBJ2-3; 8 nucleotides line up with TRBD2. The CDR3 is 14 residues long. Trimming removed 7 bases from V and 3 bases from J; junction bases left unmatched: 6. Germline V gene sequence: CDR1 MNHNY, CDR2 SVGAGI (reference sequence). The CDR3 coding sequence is TGTGCCAGCATGAACGGGAGGGATACAGATACGCAGTATTTT. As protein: CASMNGRDTDTQYF.

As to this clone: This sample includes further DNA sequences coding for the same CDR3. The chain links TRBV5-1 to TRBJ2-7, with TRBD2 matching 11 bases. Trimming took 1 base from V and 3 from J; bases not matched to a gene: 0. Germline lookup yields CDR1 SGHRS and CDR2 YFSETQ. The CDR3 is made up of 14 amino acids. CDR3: CASSLTSGSYEQYF. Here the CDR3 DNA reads TGCGCCAGCAGCTTGACTAGCGGGAGCTACGAGCAGTACTTC.

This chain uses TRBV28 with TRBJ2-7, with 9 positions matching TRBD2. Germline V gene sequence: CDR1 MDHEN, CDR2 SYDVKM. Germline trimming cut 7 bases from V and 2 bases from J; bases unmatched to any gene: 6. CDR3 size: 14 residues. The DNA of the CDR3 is TGTGCCAGCAACGGGCGGGGGGGGGCCTACGAGCAGTACTTC. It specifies CASNGRGGAYEQYF.

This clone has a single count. The CDR3 nucleotides are TGTGCCAGCAGGTTCACAGGGGCGGGGACTGAAGCTTTCTTT. Amino acids: CASRFTGAGTEAFF. V usage is TRBV27 and J usage is TRBJ1-1; 7 bases match TRBD1. Germline CDR1 is MNHEY and CDR2 is SMNVEV (reference sequence). V was pared by 6 bases and J by 5 bases, with 9 bases of the junction left unmatched. The CDR3 sequence is 14 residues long.

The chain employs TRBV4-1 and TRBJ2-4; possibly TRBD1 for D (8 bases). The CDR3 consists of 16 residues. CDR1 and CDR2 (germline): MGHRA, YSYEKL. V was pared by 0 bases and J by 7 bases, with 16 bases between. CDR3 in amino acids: CASSQDTGGGANIQYF. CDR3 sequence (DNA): TGCGCCAGCAGCCAAGATACAGGGGGAGGGGCGAACATTCAGTACTTC.

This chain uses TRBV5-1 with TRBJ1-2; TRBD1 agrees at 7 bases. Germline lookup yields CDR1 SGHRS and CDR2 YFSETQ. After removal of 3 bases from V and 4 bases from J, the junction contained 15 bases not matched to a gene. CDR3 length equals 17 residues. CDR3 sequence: CASSSPAGGQDTYGYTF. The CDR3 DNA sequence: TGCGCCAGCAGCTCCCCGGCTGGAGGACAGGATACCTATGGCTACACCTTC.

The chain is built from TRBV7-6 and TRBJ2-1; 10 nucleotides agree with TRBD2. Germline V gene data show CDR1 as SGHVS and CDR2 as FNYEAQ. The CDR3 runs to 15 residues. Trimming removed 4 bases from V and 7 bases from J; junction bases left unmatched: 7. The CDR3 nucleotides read TGTGCCAGCAGCTCCCCTAGCGGGAGTTTAAATGAGCAGTTCTTC. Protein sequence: CASSSPSGSLNEQFF.

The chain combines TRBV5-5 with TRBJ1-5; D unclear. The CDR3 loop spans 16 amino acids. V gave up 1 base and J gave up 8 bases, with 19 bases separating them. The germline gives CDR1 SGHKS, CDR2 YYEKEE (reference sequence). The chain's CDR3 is CASSLRAGYDGEPQHF. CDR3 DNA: TGTGCCAGCAGCTTGAGGGCAGGATATGACGGGGAGCCCCAGCATTTT.

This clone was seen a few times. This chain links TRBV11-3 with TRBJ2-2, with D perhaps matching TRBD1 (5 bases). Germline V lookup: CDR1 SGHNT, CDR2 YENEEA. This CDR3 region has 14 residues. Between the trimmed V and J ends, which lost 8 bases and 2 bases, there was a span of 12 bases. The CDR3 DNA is TGTGCCAGCGGTCTGGGGCCCAACACCGGGGAGCTGTTTTTT. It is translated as CASGLGPNTGELFF.

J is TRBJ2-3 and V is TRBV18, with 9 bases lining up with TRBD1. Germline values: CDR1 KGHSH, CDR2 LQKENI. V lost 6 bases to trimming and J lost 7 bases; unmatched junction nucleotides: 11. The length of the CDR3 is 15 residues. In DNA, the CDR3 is TGTGCCAGCTCTCCCACAGGGGGCGCGAGCCATACGCAGTATTTT. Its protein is CASSPTGGASHTQYF.

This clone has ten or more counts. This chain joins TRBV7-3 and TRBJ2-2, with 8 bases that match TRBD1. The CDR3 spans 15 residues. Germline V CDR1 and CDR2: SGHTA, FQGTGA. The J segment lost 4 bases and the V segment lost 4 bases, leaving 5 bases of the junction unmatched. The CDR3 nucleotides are TGTGCCAGCAGCTCCCGACAGGGGAGCACCGGGGAGCTGTTTTTT. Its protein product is CASSSRQGSTGELFF.

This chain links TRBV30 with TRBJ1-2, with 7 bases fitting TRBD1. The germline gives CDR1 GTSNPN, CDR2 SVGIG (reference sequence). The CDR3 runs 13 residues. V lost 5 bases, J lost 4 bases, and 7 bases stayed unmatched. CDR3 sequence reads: CAWASWDSYGYTF. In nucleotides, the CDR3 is TGTGCCTGGGCTTCGTGGGACAGCTATGGCTACACCTTC.

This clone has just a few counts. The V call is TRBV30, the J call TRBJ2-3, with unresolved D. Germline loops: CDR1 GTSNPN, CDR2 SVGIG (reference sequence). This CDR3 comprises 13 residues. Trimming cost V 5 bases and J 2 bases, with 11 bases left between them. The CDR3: CAWASPHTDTQYF. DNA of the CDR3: TGTGCCTGGGCGAGTCCGCACACAGATACGCAGTATTTT. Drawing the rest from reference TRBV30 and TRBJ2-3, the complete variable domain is SQTIHQWPATLVQPVGSPLSLECTVEGTSNPNLYWYRQAAGRGLQLLFYSVGIGQISSEVPQNLSASRPQDRQFILSSKKLLLSDSGFYLCAWASPHTDTQYFGPGTRLTVL.

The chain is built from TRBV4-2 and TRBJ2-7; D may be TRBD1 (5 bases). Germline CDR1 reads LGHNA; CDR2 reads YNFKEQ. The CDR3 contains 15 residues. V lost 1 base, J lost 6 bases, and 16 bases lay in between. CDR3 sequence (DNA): TGTGCCAGCAGCCAAGGGTTCACAACAGGTTCCGAGCAGTACTTC. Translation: CASSQGFTTGSEQYF.

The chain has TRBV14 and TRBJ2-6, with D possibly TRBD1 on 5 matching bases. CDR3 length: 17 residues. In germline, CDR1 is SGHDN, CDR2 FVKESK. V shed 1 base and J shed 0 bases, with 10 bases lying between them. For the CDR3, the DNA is TGTGCCAGCAGCCAAGTATCGGACAACTCTGGGGCCAACGTCCTGACTTTC. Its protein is CASSQVSDNSGANVLTF. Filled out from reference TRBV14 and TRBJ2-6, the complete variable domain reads EAGVTQFPSHSVIEKGQTVTLRCDPISGHDNLYWYRRVMGKEIKFLLHFVKESKQDESGMPNNRFLAERTGGTYSTLKVQPAELEDSGVYFCASSQVSDNSGANVLTFGAGSRLTVL.

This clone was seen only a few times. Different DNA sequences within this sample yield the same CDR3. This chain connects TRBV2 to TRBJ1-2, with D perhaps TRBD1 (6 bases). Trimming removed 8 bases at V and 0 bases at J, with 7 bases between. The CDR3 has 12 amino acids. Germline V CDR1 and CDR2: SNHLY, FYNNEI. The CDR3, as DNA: TGTGCCAGCGGACAGCCTAACTATGGCTACACCTTC. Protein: CASGQPNYGYTF.

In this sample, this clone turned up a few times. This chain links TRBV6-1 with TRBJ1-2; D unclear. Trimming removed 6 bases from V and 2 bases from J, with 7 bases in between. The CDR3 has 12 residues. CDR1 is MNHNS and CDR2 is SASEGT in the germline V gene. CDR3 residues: CASSLGNYGYTF. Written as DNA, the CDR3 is TGTGCCAGCAGCCTCGGGAACTATGGCTACACCTTC.

CDR3 DNA: TGTGCCAGAGCCCCTAGAGCGGGACAGGGGAACACTGAAGCTTTCTTT. It specifies CARAPRAGQGNTEAFF. V and J are TRBV19 and TRBJ1-1; TRBD1 matches at 9 bases. This CDR3 is 16 amino acids long. Germline V gives CDR1 LNHDA, CDR2 SQIVND (reference sequence). Germline trimming cut 9 bases from V and 1 base from J; bases unmatched to any gene: 12.

In DNA, the CDR3 is TGTGCCAGCAGGCCGGGAGGGGGTTTTGCCGAAGTCGATACGCAGTATTTT. It translates to CASRPGGGFAEVDTQYF. The rearrangement links TRBV6-4 to TRBJ2-3, with 8 bases aligning to TRBD2. The J segment lost 6 bases and the V segment lost 6 bases, leaving 17 bases of the junction unmatched. In germline, CDR1 is MRHNA, CDR2 SNTAGT. The CDR3 consists of 17 residues.